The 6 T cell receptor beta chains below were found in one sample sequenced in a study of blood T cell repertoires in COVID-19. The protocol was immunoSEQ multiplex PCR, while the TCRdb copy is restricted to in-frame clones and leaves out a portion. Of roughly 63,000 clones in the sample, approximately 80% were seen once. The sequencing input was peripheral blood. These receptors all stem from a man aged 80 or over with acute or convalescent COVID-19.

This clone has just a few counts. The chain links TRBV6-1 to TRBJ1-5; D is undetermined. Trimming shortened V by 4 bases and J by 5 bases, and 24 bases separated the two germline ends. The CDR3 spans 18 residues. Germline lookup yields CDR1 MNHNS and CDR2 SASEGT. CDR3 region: CASSGRPSGYQLDQPQHF. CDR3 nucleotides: TGTGCCAGCAGTGGTCGGCCGTCGGGGTATCAACTCGATCAGCCCCAGCATTTT.

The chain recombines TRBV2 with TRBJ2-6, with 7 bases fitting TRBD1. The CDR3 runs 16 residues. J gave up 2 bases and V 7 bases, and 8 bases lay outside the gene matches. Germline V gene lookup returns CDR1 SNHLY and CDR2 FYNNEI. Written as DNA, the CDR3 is TGTGCCAGCACCGAGGACAGGTTCGCTGGGGCCAACGTCCTGACTTTC. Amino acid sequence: CASTEDRFAGANVLTF. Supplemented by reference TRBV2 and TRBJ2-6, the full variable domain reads EPEVTQTPSHQVTQMGQEVILRCVPISNHLYFYWYRQILGQKVEFLVSFYNNEISEKSEIFDDQFSVERPDGSNFTLKIRSTKLEDSAMYFCASTEDRFAGANVLTFGAGSRLTVL.

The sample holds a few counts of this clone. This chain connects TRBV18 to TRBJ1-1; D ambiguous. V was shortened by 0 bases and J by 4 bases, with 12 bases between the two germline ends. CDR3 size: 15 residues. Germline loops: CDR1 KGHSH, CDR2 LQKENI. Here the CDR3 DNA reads TGTGCCAGCTCACCACCTGGAGGACCGAGCACTGAAGCTTTCTTT. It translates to CASSPPGGPSTEAFF.

As DNA, the CDR3 is TGTGCCAGCAGCCGTAGCGCCCAGCGGGAGTTTCTAGATACGCAGTATTTT. Encoded protein: CASSRSAQREFLDTQYF. The chain is built from TRBV4-2 and TRBJ2-3; 8 bases map to TRBD2. CDR3 size: 17 residues. The germline V gene encodes CDR1 LGHNA and CDR2 YNFKEQ. The trim removed 4 bases at V and 5 bases at J, leaving 14 bases unmatched.

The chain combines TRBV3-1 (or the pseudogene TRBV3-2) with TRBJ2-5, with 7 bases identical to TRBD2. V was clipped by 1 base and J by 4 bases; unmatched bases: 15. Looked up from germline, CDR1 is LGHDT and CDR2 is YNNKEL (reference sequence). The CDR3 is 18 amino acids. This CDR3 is CASSQGGLTAGLRETQYF. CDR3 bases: TGTGCCAGCAGCCAAGGGGGCTTGACAGCGGGGCTCAGAGAGACCCAGTACTTC.

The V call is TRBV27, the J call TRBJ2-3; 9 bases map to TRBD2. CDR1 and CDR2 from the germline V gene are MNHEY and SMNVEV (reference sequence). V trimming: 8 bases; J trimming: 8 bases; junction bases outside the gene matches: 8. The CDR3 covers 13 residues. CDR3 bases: TGTGCCAGCCATAGCGGGGGATCCTCTACGCAGTATTTT. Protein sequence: CASHSGGSSTQYF.